The clone carrying this T cell receptor (beta chain) was detected many times. These data originate in a study of regulatory T cells in long-lasting Graves disease. CDR3-region Arm-PCR and iRepertoire HTBI primers produced the TCR beta libraries. TCRdb re-called the multiplex PCR reads through MiXCR, storing one row per CDR3 protein. The sample has 400,000 to 450,000 distinct CDR3 sequences, roughly 15% seen once. Time point denoted: newly diagnosed GD, antithyroid drugs for less than 3 months. The TCR library used RNA extracted from PBMCs. Per germline, CDR1 SGDLS and CDR2 YYNGEE. V shed 1 base and J shed 5 bases, with 12 bases lying between them. The CDR3 sequence is 14 residues long. These same records also appear under a second study, on T cells in Graves' hyperthyroidism and ophthalmopathy.

V usage is TRBV9 and J usage is TRBJ2-5; D not resolved. Sequences were derived from peripheral blood mononuclear cells (PBMCs), sampled at new diagnosis, from a patient treated with antithyroid drugs. This clonotype was obtained from a woman under 40 with Graves disease. CDR3 sequence (DNA): TGTGCCAGCAGCGTATCGACCGACTTGGAGACCCAGTACTTC. Its protein product is CASSVSTDLETQYF.